A single sample is the source of the 18 T cell receptor beta chains below, sequenced in a study of T cells after yellow fever vaccination. TCRdb ran MiXCR on the 5' RACE reads and lists one entry per CDR3 protein. This sample carries some 600,000 distinct CDR3 sequences, around 12% of them seen once, and the ten largest clones take 15%. Sample: PBMCs, taken on the day of the yellow fever booster vaccination. Every receptor here comes from a man aged 25 to 40 who received the YFV17D yellow fever vaccine.

This clonotype was seen only a few times. CDR3 sequence reads: CASSLGGSSGRPYEQYF. CDR3 DNA sequence: TGCGCCAGCAGCTTGGGCGGTTCTAGCGGGAGACCTTACGAGCAGTACTTC. V and J are TRBV5-1 and TRBJ2-7; 10 bases map to TRBD2. Per germline, CDR1 SGHRS and CDR2 YFSETQ. The CDR3 runs to 17 residues. V trimming: 0 bases; J trimming: 4 bases; junction bases outside the gene matches: 10. The full variable domain, rest sourced from reference TRBV5-1 and TRBJ2-7, is KAGVTQTPRYLIKTRGQQVTLSCSPISGHRSVSWYQQTPGQGLQFLFEYFSETQRNKGNFPGRFSGRQFSNSRSEMNVSTLELGDSALYLCASSLGGSSGRPYEQYFGPGTRLTVT.

In DNA form, the CDR3 reads TGTGCCAGCAGTTACCAGGGTGGAGCAGAGACCCAGTACTTC. This encodes CASSYQGGAETQYF. V and J are TRBV6-5 and TRBJ2-5; D is perhaps TRBD1 (5 bases). CDR3 length equals 14 residues. Trimming stripped 2 bases from V and 4 bases from J, with 11 bases between. The V gene's germline CDR1 is MNHEY and CDR2 SVGAGI.

This clonotype was seen a few times. The rearrangement links TRBV14 to TRBJ2-1; D call uncertain. The CDR3 contains 15 residues. Per the germline V gene, CDR1 is SGHDN and CDR2 is FVKESK. V was trimmed by 4 bases and J by 6 bases, leaving 16 bases between them. CDR3 DNA sequence: TGTGCCAGCAGCCCGGGTCTAGACCTTGCCAATGAGCAGTTCTTC. Amino acids: CASSPGLDLANEQFF.

The rearrangement links TRBV28 to TRBJ1-5; weak D call: TRBD1 (5 bases). V lost 4 bases and J lost 2, with 18 bases in between. The CDR3 extends over 17 amino acids. CDR1 is MDHEN, CDR2 SYDVKM, per germline. CDR3 in DNA: TGTGCCAGCAGTTCGGGTGGTGGAGGGGCTGGCAATCAGCCCCAGCATTTT. Protein sequence: CASSSGGGGAGNQPQHF. The whole variable domain, remainder taken from reference TRBV28 and TRBJ1-5, is DVKVTQSSRYLVKRTGEKVFLECVQDMDHENMFWYRQDPGLGLRLIYFSYDVKMKEKGDIPEGYSVSREKKERFSLILESASTNQTSMYLCASSSGGGGAGNQPQHFGDGTRLSIL.

The V call is TRBV28, the J call TRBJ2-5; D is perhaps TRBD1 (6 bases). Trimming shortened V by 9 bases and J by 2 bases, and 13 bases separated the two germline ends. The germline V gene has CDR1 MDHEN and CDR2 SYDVKM. This CDR3 region has 13 residues. CDR3 coding DNA: TGTGCCAGTCCCGACAGGTTTCAAGAGACCCAGTACTTC. Protein sequence: CASPDRFQETQYF. The full variable domain, its missing parts supplied by reference TRBV28 and TRBJ2-5, is DVKVTQSSRYLVKRTGEKVFLECVQDMDHENMFWYRQDPGLGLRLIYFSYDVKMKEKGDIPEGYSVSREKKERFSLILESASTNQTSMYLCASPDRFQETQYFGPGTRLLVL.

This clonotype was recorded a few times. This chain joins TRBV18 and TRBJ2-7, with a weak D call TRBD1 (5 bases). The germline V gene has CDR1 KGHSH and CDR2 LQKENI. V was cut by 3 bases and J by 1 base, with 13 bases left in between. The CDR3 covers 15 residues. DNA of the CDR3: TGTGCCAGCTCACCCGCGACAGCTACTTCCTACGAGCAGTACTTC. Encoded protein: CASSPATATSYEQYF.

This clonotype was picked up a small number of times. The chain uses TRBV6-5 and TRBJ2-7; maybe TRBD1 (5 bases). The CDR3 extends over 13 amino acids. The V gene's germline CDR1 is MNHEY and CDR2 SVGAGI. V lost 2 bases and J 2 bases, leaving 7 bases between the germline ends. In DNA form, the CDR3 reads TGTGCCAGCAGTTACGGGGCCACCTACGAGCAGTACTTC. This sequence encodes CASSYGATYEQYF.

V gene TRBV20-1 combines with J gene TRBJ2-3; perhaps TRBD2 as D (5 bases). V lost 4 bases and J 0 bases, leaving 20 bases between the germline ends. CDR1 and CDR2 (germline): DFQATT, SNEGSKA (reference sequence). The CDR3 loop spans 17 amino acids. The CDR3 sequence: CSAKGFRSGPSTDTQYF. The CDR3 DNA is TGCAGTGCTAAAGGTTTTAGGAGCGGACCTAGCACAGATACGCAGTATTTT.

J is TRBJ2-7 and V is TRBV19, with TRBD1 matching over 7 bases. The CDR3 runs 15 residues. The germline CDR1 and CDR2 sequences are LNHDA and SQIVND (reference sequence). V trimming: 5 bases; J trimming: 4 bases; junction bases outside the gene matches: 11. The DNA of the CDR3 is TGTGCCAGTAGTTCCACAGGGGTTTCGGCATACGAGCAGTACTTC. Translated, it gives CASSSTGVSAYEQYF.

This clonotype occurred many times. The gene calls are TRBV3-1 and TRBJ2-2; D may correspond to TRBD1 or TRBD2 (5 bases each). Germline-derived CDR1 and CDR2 are LGHDT and YNNKEL (reference sequence). Between the trimmed V and J ends, which lost 0 bases and 1 base, there was a span of 9 bases. The CDR3 is 16 residues long. The CDR3 coding sequence is TGTGCCAGCAGCCAAGAGGGGGTTCGGAACACCGGGGAGCTGTTTTTT. Amino acids: CASSQEGVRNTGELFF.

This chain links TRBV20-1 with TRBJ2-1; 8 bases are a match to TRBD2. Germline CDR1 reads DFQATT; CDR2 reads SNEGSKA (reference sequence). J gave up 7 bases and V 3 bases, and 20 bases lay outside the gene matches. This CDR3 comprises 18 residues. CDR3 sequence: CSARLGLDFPGGGNEQFF. In DNA, the CDR3 is TGCAGTGCTAGGCTGGGACTAGACTTTCCTGGCGGCGGGAATGAGCAGTTCTTC.

This clonotype was seen a handful of times. The V and J genes are TRBV20-1 and TRBJ1-2; 7 bases are a match to TRBD1. Trimming at V came to 3 bases and at J to 5 bases, leaving 9 bases not matched to a gene. The CDR3 length is 14 residues. CDR1 DFQATT and CDR2 SNEGSKA come from the germline V gene (reference sequence). CDR3 DNA sequence: TGCAGTGCTAGCGACAGGGCTGCTTTATATGGCTACACCTTC. Its translation is CSASDRAALYGYTF.

There are many counts of this clonotype. The CDR3 bases are TGTGCCAGCAGCTGGCCCGGACAGGGAAAATCGTACGAGCAGTACTTC. Translation gives CASSWPGQGKSYEQYF. J is TRBJ2-7 and V is TRBV7-8, with TRBD1 matching over 8 bases. This CDR3 contains 16 residues. Trimming at V came to 4 bases and at J to 4 bases, leaving 12 bases not matched to a gene. Germline values: CDR1 SGHVS, CDR2 FQNEAQ.

The chain is built from TRBV24-1 and TRBJ2-1; 8 bases align to TRBD1. The CDR3 is 14 amino acids. Germline V gene data show CDR1 as KGHDR and CDR2 as SFDVKD. V was clipped by 2 bases and J by 9 bases; unmatched bases: 5. CDR3 protein: CATSDSSRGLEQFF. CDR3 nucleotide sequence: TGTGCCACCAGTGATTCGTCCAGGGGGCTTGAGCAGTTCTTC.

In its sample, this clonotype was seen a few times. The rearrangement joins TRBV6-5 to TRBJ2-1; D ambiguous. V shed 0 bases and J shed 5 bases, with 5 bases lying between them. Germline V gene sequence: CDR1 MNHEY, CDR2 SVGAGI. The CDR3 totals 13 residues. This CDR3 reads CASSYSANNEQFF. CDR3 nucleotides: TGTGCCAGCAGTTACTCAGCTAACAATGAGCAGTTCTTC.

The chain has TRBV11-1 and TRBJ2-6, with a possible D match to TRBD1 (5 bases). In germline, CDR1 is SGHAT, CDR2 FQDESV (reference sequence). V was shortened by 8 bases and J by 4 bases, with 9 bases between the two germline ends. The CDR3 runs to 13 residues. The CDR3 DNA is TGTGCCAGCTGGGGCGCCGGGGCCAACGTCCTGACTTTC. Residues: CASWGAGANVLTF.

This clonotype was recorded a few times. The rearrangement uses TRBV7-8 and TRBJ1-4, with 8 bases aligning to TRBD1. The CDR3 is made up of 17 amino acids. Per germline, CDR1 SGHVS and CDR2 FQNEAQ. V trimming: 5 bases; J trimming: 4 bases; junction bases outside the gene matches: 12. The CDR3 here is CASSLRTGRTNNEKLFF. For the CDR3, the DNA is TGTGCCAGCAGCCTGCGGACAGGGAGGACTAATAATGAAAAACTGTTTTTT.

The rearrangement links TRBV19 to TRBJ2-1; 9 nucleotides line up with TRBD2. Germline V CDR1 and CDR2: LNHDA, SQIVND (reference sequence). The V gene end was trimmed by 1 base and the J gene end by 15 bases; junction bases not matched to a gene: 7. CDR3 length equals 13 residues. The CDR3 DNA is TGTGCCAGTAGTATAGCAGCGGGAGGCTTGCCGTTCTTC. This encodes CASSIAAGGLPFF.